What follows is one T cell receptor (beta chain) and its context. The CDR3 extends over 14 amino acids. The V gene end was trimmed by 5 bases and the J gene end by 6 bases; junction bases not matched to a gene: 9. Germline loops: CDR1 MNHNS, CDR2 SASEGT. This specimen comes from a study of CD4+ T cells in melanoma. Libraries were prepared by immunoSEQ multiplex PCR; TCRdb keeps only in-frame clonotypes and omits some of them. The sample has some 150,000 clones, about nine tenths seen once. The V and J genes are TRBV6-1 and TRBJ1-2, with 7 bases fitting TRBD1. This receptor was identified in a human donor with melanoma. CDR3 nucleotide sequence: TGTGCCAGCAGTAGACAGGGCTCATCGGATGGCTACACCTTC. Its protein product is CASSRQGSSDGYTF.